Ten or more counts support the clone carrying this T cell receptor (beta chain). The antigen remains undetermined. This record comes from a study of early T cells in non-severe SARS-CoV-2 infection. The CDR3 covers 14 residues. The germline CDR1 and CDR2 sequences are SGHRS and YFSETQ. The V and J ends lost 4 bases and 2 bases respectively, with 13 bases between them. Whole-study results and caveats: Private and CD4 specificities were missed by VDJdb matching, which favored anti-spike CD8 responses.

Attachment of unique molecular identifiers was made to individual cDNA molecules. TCRdb re-called the 5' RACE reads through MiXCR, storing one row per CDR3 protein. Among roughly 99,000 distinct CDR3 sequences listed, approximately 12% were seen once. This rearrangement joins TRBV5-1 to TRBJ2-7; D uncertain. Sequencing used whole blood. The sequence was obtained from an adult who was a healthcare worker with PCR-confirmed SARS-CoV-2 infection or an uninfected control (not recorded which). The CDR3 sequence: CASSRHQTPYEQYF. The CDR3 region has the DNA TGCGCCAGCAGCCGGCACCAGACCCCCTACGAGCAGTACTTC. Filled out from reference TRBV5-1 and TRBJ2-7, the complete variable domain reads KAGVTQTPRYLIKTRGQQVTLSCSPISGHRSVSWYQQTPGQGLQFLFEYFSETQRNKGNFPGRFSGRQFSNSRSEMNVSTLELGDSALYLCASSRHQTPYEQYFGPGTRLTVT.